A selection of T cell receptor beta chains follows, all from one sample in a study of monozygotic twins with inflammatory bowel disease. TCRdb re-called the 5' RACE reads, yielding one record per CDR3 amino acid sequence without DNA. In all, the sample yields approximately 200,000 distinct CDR3 sequences. Sequencing was carried out using blood. The receptors shown here come from a human donor with ulcerative colitis or Crohn's disease, or a healthy co-twin of an affected twin (not recorded which). The CDR3 runs from the conserved cysteine through the conserved F or W.

V gene	CDR3 length	J gene	CDR3 protein
TRBV5-1	15	TRBJ1-2	CASSSPAGPLYGYTF
TRBV12-3/TRBV12-4	14	TRBJ2-3	CASKTGFKADTQYF
TRBV10-3	11	TRBJ2-7	CAISDGGEQNF
TRBV28	12	TRBJ2-3	CATGTRADTQYF
TRBV4-2	17	TRBJ2-3	CASSQGILAGGTDTQYF
TRBV7-7	17	TRBJ2-1	CASSLEVGPPGNNEQFF
TRBV2	15	TRBJ2-2	CASSVGTGQPGELFF
TRBV7-9	14	TRBJ2-5	CASSRGQREETQYF
TRBV5-1	14	TRBJ2-7	CASSLVDNSYEQYF
TRBV7-7	13	TRBJ2-3	CASSPSVQDTQYF
TRBV5-4	15	TRBJ1-4	CASSLDRATNEKLFF
TRBV7-2	14	TRBJ1-2	CASSLVSDGYGYTF
TRBV5-6	17	TRBJ2-2	CASSFQPGQGNTGELFF
TRBV10-3	14	TRBJ2-3	CAISDSFTLDTQYF
TRBV18	13	TRBJ1-1	CASSPKGGTEAFF
TRBV19	15	TRBJ1-2	CASSIRHDLNYGYTF
TRBV11-2	16	TRBJ1-1	CASSRSFGGVGTEAFF
TRBV6-6	14	TRBJ1-1	CASSYEGIGTEAFF
TRBV6-6	14	TRBJ2-5	CASSLRGYQETQYF
TRBV18	15	TRBJ2-1	CASSRPGGAGNEQFF
TRBV10-3	20	TRBJ2-6	CAISDTSGRQGAAGANVLTF
TRBV10-3	17	TRBJ1-2	CAISDPSVPQADDGYTF
TRBV18	15	TRBJ1-2	CASSRNFPGNYGYTF
TRBV4-1	14	TRBJ2-5	CASSQDRTVRTQYF
TRBV12-3/TRBV12-4	12	TRBJ2-1	CASSFVSNEQFF
TRBV18	15	TRBJ1-5	CASSPPSRAGQPQHF
TRBV7-9	15	TRBJ1-3	CASSSLTGGGNTIYF
TRBV21-1	15	TRBJ1-1	CASSNPTGENTEAFF
TRBV10-3	14	TRBJ2-7	CAISAVSGSTEQYF
TRBV9	15	TRBJ1-2	CASSSRGTGGYGYTF
TRBV6-6	12	TRBJ2-5	CASKSSVETQYF
TRBV14	15	TRBJ2-5	CASSPGGFPQETQYF
TRBV19	13	TRBJ2-1	CASSLLGYNEQFF
TRBV9	12	TRBJ1-1	CASSAPTGEAFF
TRBV5-1	20	TRBJ2-3	CASSLVPGETGDGNTDTQYF
TRBV6-5	12	TRBJ2-1	CASSWDGNEQFF
TRBV4-1	15	TRBJ1-6	CASSQGPWNNSPLHF
TRBV7-2	14	TRBJ2-5	CASSLGSPTTTQYF
TRBV20-1	15	TRBJ2-7	CSARSLDTQTYEQYF
TRBV7-3	20	TRBJ2-3	CASSLTPAANHRGVPDTQYF
TRBV14	12	TRBJ2-5	CASGGQGWTQYF
TRBV5-6	14	TRBJ2-3	CASSHRQTTDTQYF
TRBV19	15	TRBJ2-1	CASSIGDSPYNEQFF
TRBV6-4	15	TRBJ1-1	CASSEFWGKGTEAFF
TRBV20-1	13	TRBJ2-3	CSLASGTTDTQYF
TRBV9	17	TRBJ2-2	CASSVQAGGPITGELFF
TRBV7-2	15	TRBJ1-1	CASSPETGFSTEAFF
TRBV7-2	13	TRBJ2-1	CASSLGGGYEQFF
TRBV7-6	14	TRBJ2-7	CASSLSPGAYEQYF
TRBV6-6	14	TRBJ1-2	CASSYSTGDYGYTF
TRBV28	14	TRBJ1-6	CASREGGPNSPLHF
TRBV6-4	19	TRBJ1-5	CASNPNPLWRGPSNQPQHF
TRBV20-1	13	TRBJ2-7	CSALGTSGYEQYF
TRBV29-1	15	TRBJ2-7	CSVASPRAGPYEQYF
TRBV24-1	13	TRBJ2-7	CATSGGDTYEQYF